This T cell receptor (beta chain) was sequenced during a study of blood T cell repertoires in COVID-19 (dated by TCRdb to about 2020). Regarding the complete study: The collaborator samples originated in the United States, Italy and Spain and spanned the acute and convalescent phases of COVID-19. Subjects who had been exposed to COVID-19, were actively infected with it, or had recovered from it provided the deeply sampled blood TCRbeta repertoires that made up the dataset. The material from the prospective study consisted of cDNA or gDNA derived from T cells, B-cell-depleted T cells, or PBMCs. Where available, HLA class I and class II types were obtained from metadata supplied by the sample provider rather than from assay-based typing. Sample metadata almost always included a de-identified subject ID, COVID-19 status, age in years and sex. Samples came from the ongoing ImmuneRACE study (first 160 participants) plus 1,254 subjects from 6 global collaborators. The repertoires were released in a freely available public database intended as a resource for research on the immune response to SARS-CoV-2.

The immunoSEQ Assay, a bias-controlled multiplex PCR, was used to amplify TCRbeta CDR3 regions from genomic DNA. The source study handled its data this way. The number of nucleated cells in each sample was estimated by amplification of reference gene primers within the assay. Sequence reads were collapsed and filtered to measure the absolute abundance of every unique TCRbeta CDR3 rearrangement. For each sample, productive Simpson clonality was calculated by taking the square root of Simpson's diversity index across productive rearrangements. TCRdb holds this immuneACCESS table with in-frame rearrangements only. Some clones are missing; in checked studies, unresolved V genes explain under half, and the rest has no known cause. That table is the source of V, J and clone size, and D and trimming were worked out from the DNA. Counted in this sample were some 16,000 clones; roughly 80% of them appeared once. The top ten constitute approximately 24% of the sample.

For this clone: The target of this receptor is not known. Base qualities are missing; no much larger clone stands one base away.

The CDR1 and CDR2 encoded by the germline V gene are WSHSY and SAAADI. V drops 7 bases and J drops 3 bases, leaving 7 bases in between. The CDR3, cysteine through phenylalanine, is 12 amino acids long. The entry retains the CDR3 DNA only, 36 bases that are in frame from base 1. Results the study describes overall, beyond this receptor: Clinical and demographic metadata were provided uncurated, with the amount varying by source and participant.

Each collaborating institution followed its own protocols to collect whole blood in K2EDTA tubes. For TCRbeta analysis, collaborators shipped samples as frozen whole blood, isolated PBMCs, or DNA extracted from either of those sample types. The receptor was derived from an elderly man with active or convalescent COVID-19. The rearrangement joined TRBV10-2 to TRBJ2-1; the D gene cannot be resolved reliably. The sample taken for sequencing was peripheral blood. The DNA reads as follows: TGCGCCAGCATGGGCCGCTACAATGAGCAGTTCTTC. This codes for CASMGRYNEQFF.